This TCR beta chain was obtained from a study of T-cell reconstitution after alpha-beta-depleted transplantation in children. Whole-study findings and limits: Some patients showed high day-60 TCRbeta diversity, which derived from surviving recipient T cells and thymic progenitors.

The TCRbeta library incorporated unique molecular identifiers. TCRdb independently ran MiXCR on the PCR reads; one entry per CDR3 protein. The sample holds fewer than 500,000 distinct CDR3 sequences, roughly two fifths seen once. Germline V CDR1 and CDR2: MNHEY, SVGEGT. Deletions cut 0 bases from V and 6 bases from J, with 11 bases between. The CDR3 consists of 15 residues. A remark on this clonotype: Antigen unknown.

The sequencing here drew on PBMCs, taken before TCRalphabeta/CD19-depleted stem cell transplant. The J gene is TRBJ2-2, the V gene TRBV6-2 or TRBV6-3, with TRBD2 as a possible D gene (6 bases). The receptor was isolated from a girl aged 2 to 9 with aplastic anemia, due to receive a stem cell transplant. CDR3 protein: CASSYSRGISGELFF. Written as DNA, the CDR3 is TGTGCCAGCAGTTACTCCCGGGGGATTTCCGGGGAGCTGTTTTTT.